A selection of T cell receptor beta chains follows, all from one sample in a study of healthy donors' naive CD4 and CD8 T cells. One entry per CDR3 protein results from TCRdb running MiXCR on the reads. Of 150,000 to 200,000 distinct CDR3 sequences listed, over 60% were seen once; the top ten hold roughly 2.3%. Material for sequencing was naive CD4+ and CD8+ T cells sorted from blood, pooled from several donors. The receptors come from a pool of human donors in good health; the sample pools cells from several healthy donors. Each CDR3 is given with its conserved first and last residue. The D gene is left open where the match is weak. A row's size may be missing; if present it is once, few, many or a size class.

clone_size,v_call,d_call,j_call,cdr3_nt,cdr3_aa
-,TRBV15,-,TRBJ1-1,TGTGCCACCAGCAGAGATCCGGGGATGAACACTGAAGCTTTCTTT,CATSRDPGMNTEAFF
-,TRBV7-6,-,TRBJ2-5,TGTGCCAGCAGCCCGAACCACCTCCAAGAGACCCAGTACTTC,CASSPNHLQETQYF
-,TRBV27,-,TRBJ1-1,TGTGCCAGCACGAGACACAGGGAAAACACTGAAGCTTTCTTT,CASTRHRENTEAFF
-,TRBV27,TRBD1,TRBJ1-1,TGTGCCAGCACCAGGGACAGGGGCGACACTGAAGCTTTCTTT,CASTRDRGDTEAFF
-,TRBV30,-,TRBJ2-3,TGTGCCTGGAGATGGGAAAAGGCAGATACGCAGTATTTT,CAWRWEKADTQYF
-,TRBV28,-,TRBJ1-3,TGTGCCAGCGCGGATATAATCTCTGGAAACACCATATATTTT,CASADIISGNTIYF
-,TRBV5-5,-,TRBJ1-1,TGTGCCAGCAGCTCGTGGACCTCAGAAGCTTTCTTT,CASSSWTSEAFF
-,TRBV27,TRBD1,TRBJ2-1,TGTGCCAGCAGTCCGATTACCCCCGGGACAGGGGATAATGAGCAGTTCTTC,CASSPITPGTGDNEQFF
-,TRBV19,-,TRBJ1-5,TGTGCCAGTAGTATCACAGGGCATAGCAATCAGCCCCAGCATTTT,CASSITGHSNQPQHF
-,TRBV29-1,-,TRBJ2-5,TGCAGCGTTGAACCATGGAAGGGGGAGACCCAGTACTTC,CSVEPWKGETQYF
-,TRBV28,-,TRBJ1-6,TGTGCCAGCAGGCCGGTGGGGGGCTACTCCTATAATTCACCCCTCCACTTT,CASRPVGGYSYNSPLHF
-,TRBV6-4,TRBD1,TRBJ1-2,TGTGCCAGCAGTAGGACAGGATCGAATGGCTACACCTTC,CASSRTGSNGYTF
few,TRBV29-1,TRBD1,TRBJ1-2,TGCAGCGTTGAAGCGGCAGGACAGGGTGGATATGGCTACACCTTC,CSVEAAGQGGYGYTF
-,TRBV19,-,TRBJ1-5,TGTGCCAGTAGTCTTCCGGGCCCCCCGGGGAGCAATCAGCCCCAGCATTTT,CASSLPGPPGSNQPQHF
-,TRBV29-1,-,TRBJ2-1,TGCAGCGTTGAAAAGGAGGAGCGTGGTGAGCAGTTCTTC,CSVEKEERGEQFF
-,TRBV29-1,TRBD2,TRBJ2-2,TGCAGCGTTGAAGACCGGACTAGCGTGCTGGCCGGGGAGCTGTTTTTT,CSVEDRTSVLAGELFF
few,TRBV29-1,TRBD2,TRBJ2-1,TGCAGCGTTGAAGAGGGACTATCCAATGAGCAGTTCTTC,CSVEEGLSNEQFF
-,TRBV6-5,TRBD2,TRBJ2-1,TGTGCCAGCGGGTACGGGGGGAACAATGAGCAGTTCTTC,CASGYGGNNEQFF
-,TRBV6-6,TRBD1,TRBJ1-2,TGTGCCAGCAGTCTACGGGGACAGGGTGACTATGGCTACACCTTC,CASSLRGQGDYGYTF
-,TRBV6-1,-,TRBJ2-7,TGTGCCAGCAGTGAAATGACGCCCGCCTACGAGCAGTACTTC,CASSEMTPAYEQYF
-,TRBV5-6,-,TRBJ2-7,TGTGCCAGCAGCTTGGAGGGTGAGAACTACGAGCAGTACTTC,CASSLEGENYEQYF
-,TRBV13,-,TRBJ1-5,TGTGCCAGCAGCCCCGCGGCGGCCCAGCCCCAGCATTTT,CASSPAAAQPQHF
-,TRBV24-1,-,TRBJ2-3,TGTGCCACCAGTGCTCGGTCGTCTAGCACAGATACGCAGTATTTT,CATSARSSSTDTQYF
-,TRBV27,-,TRBJ2-7,TGTGCCAGCAGTCCAGGACAGTCCGTCTCCTACGAGCAGTACTTC,CASSPGQSVSYEQYF
-,TRBV19,-,TRBJ1-5,TGTGCCAGCTCTTACGACAATCAGCCCCAGCATTTT,CASSYDNQPQHF
-,TRBV29-1,TRBD2,TRBJ2-3,TGCAGCGTTCCCCTAGCGGGAACCACAGATACGCAGTATTTT,CSVPLAGTTDTQYF
-,TRBV14,TRBD1,TRBJ1-2,TGTGCCAGCAGCCAATTGAAACAGGGGGCGTTTGGCTACACCTTC,CASSQLKQGAFGYTF
-,TRBV19,-,TRBJ2-7,TGTGCCAGTAGTATCGGCCCAGGCGGTCTGGGAATGTACTTC,CASSIGPGGLGMYF
few,TRBV27,-,TRBJ2-7,TGTGCCAGCAGCCCGGTCTTGAATTCCTACGAGCAGTACTTC,CASSPVLNSYEQYF
-,TRBV29-1,-,TRBJ2-7,TGCAGCGTTGCGTCGGGTGTCGAGCAGTACTTC,CSVASGVEQYF
-,TRBV27,-,TRBJ1-5,TGTGCCAGCAGAGGAATGGGATATCAGCCCCAGCATTTT,CASRGMGYQPQHF
-,TRBV20-1,TRBD2,TRBJ2-1,TGCAGTGCCCGGACTAGGGATGATGAGCAGTTCTTC,CSARTRDDEQFF
-,TRBV29-1,TRBD1,TRBJ2-1,TGCAGCGTTGAAGGGACAGGGATGACCAATGAGCAGTTCTTC,CSVEGTGMTNEQFF
-,TRBV6-2/TRBV6-3,-,TRBJ2-7,TGTGCCAGCCGGAGTGGTGGAGACGAGCAGTACTTC,CASRSGGDEQYF
-,TRBV19,-,TRBJ2-1,TGTGCCAGTAGTATAGAGCCCCTTGAGCAGTTCTTC,CASSIEPLEQFF
-,TRBV10-3,-,TRBJ2-5,TGTGCCATCAGTGCACGGGATTCGGGTGAGACCCAGTACTTC,CAISARDSGETQYF
-,TRBV29-1,-,TRBJ2-1,TGCACTACGCCGGTAAACAATGAGCAGTTCTTC,CTTPVNNEQFF
few,TRBV19,TRBD1,TRBJ1-2,TGTGCCAGTAGTCAGGGGGCCGGTGGCTACACCTTC,CASSQGAGGYTF
once,TRBV28,-,TRBJ2-7,TGTGCCAGCAGCAGGTCGGGACAAACATCCTACGAGCAGTACTTC,CASSRSGQTSYEQYF
once,TRBV12-3/TRBV12-4,-,TRBJ2-2,TGTGCCAGCAGTTTAGCAGAGACCGGGGAGCTGTTTTTT,CASSLAETGELFF
-,TRBV19,-,TRBJ1-2,TGTGCCAGTAGTATCGGGCGACTCTCTAACTATGGCTACACCTTC,CASSIGRLSNYGYTF
-,TRBV5-1,-,TRBJ1-1,TGCGCCAGCAGCTTGGAAGGGACCAACACTGAAGCTTTCTTT,CASSLEGTNTEAFF
few,TRBV20-1,-,TRBJ2-1,TGCAGTGGTAGCCAGTACAATGAGCAGTTCTTC,CSGSQYNEQFF
few,TRBV19,-,TRBJ1-2,TGTGCCATCTCCAGGGGAGTTAACTATGGCTACACCTTC,CAISRGVNYGYTF
-,TRBV29-1,TRBD2,TRBJ2-5,TGCAGCGTTGCCAGCGGGGAAGAGACCCAGTACTTC,CSVASGEETQYF
-,TRBV5-4,TRBD2,TRBJ2-3,TGTGCCAGCAGCCTCGGGGGGTACACAGATACGCAGTATTTT,CASSLGGYTDTQYF
-,TRBV5-1,TRBD1,TRBJ1-1,TGCGCCAGCAGCTTGGCCCCTGGACAGGGGTTGTACACTGAAGCTTTCTTT,CASSLAPGQGLYTEAFF
-,TRBV5-6,-,TRBJ2-4,TGTGCCAGCAGCCCCTCCCTCCCGGGGTCGGGAGCCAAAAACATTCAGTACTTC,CASSPSLPGSGAKNIQYF
few,TRBV27,-,TRBJ1-6,TGTGCCAGCAGTTCCCGGACAGAAAGATATAATTCACCCCTCCACTTT,CASSSRTERYNSPLHF
-,TRBV5-1,-,TRBJ2-1,TGCGCCAGCTCCTGGAGGGACACCTACAATGAGCAGTTCTTC,CASSWRDTYNEQFF
-,TRBV27,-,TRBJ2-7,TGTGCCAGCAGTTTATCCCACGGCGAGCAGTACTTC,CASSLSHGEQYF
-,TRBV6-5,-,TRBJ2-5,TGTGCCAGCAGTTACGGGCGGGCCAGGGAGACCCAGTACTTC,CASSYGRARETQYF
few,TRBV27,TRBD2,TRBJ2-7,TGTGCCAGCAGTCCTACTAGCGGGAGGGCAGACGAGCAGTACTTC,CASSPTSGRADEQYF